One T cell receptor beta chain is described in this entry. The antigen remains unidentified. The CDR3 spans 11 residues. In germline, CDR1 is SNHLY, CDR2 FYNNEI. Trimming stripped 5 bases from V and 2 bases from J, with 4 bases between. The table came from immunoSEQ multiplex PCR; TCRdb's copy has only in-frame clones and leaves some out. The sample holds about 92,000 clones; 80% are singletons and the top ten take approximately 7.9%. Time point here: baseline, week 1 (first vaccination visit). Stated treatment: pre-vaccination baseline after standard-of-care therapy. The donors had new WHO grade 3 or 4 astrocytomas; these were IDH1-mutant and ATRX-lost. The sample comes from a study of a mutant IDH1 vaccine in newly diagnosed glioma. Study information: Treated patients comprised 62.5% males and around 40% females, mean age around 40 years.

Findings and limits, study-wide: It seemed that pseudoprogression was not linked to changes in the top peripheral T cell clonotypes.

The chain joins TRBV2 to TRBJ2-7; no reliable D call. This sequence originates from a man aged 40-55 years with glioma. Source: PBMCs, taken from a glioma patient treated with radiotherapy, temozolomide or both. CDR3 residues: CASSPAYEQYF. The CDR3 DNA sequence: TGTGCCAGCAGTCCCGCCTACGAGCAGTACTTC.